Presented here are 16 T cell receptor beta chains from one specimen sequenced in a study of cytomegalovirus exposure and HLA in healthy donors. This PCR relied on a set of 60 Vbeta primers and 13 Jbeta primers. Here immunoSEQ multiplex PCR was the method, and the copy in TCRdb shows in-frame clones only, minus some. This sample has about 140,000 clones, with roughly 76% found just once. Sequencing was performed on PBMCs. The receptor source for this set is a female donor in good health and CMV-seronegative.

The CDR3: CASSPKDRGAFF. CDR3 DNA sequence: TGTGCCAGCAGTCCTAAGGACAGGGGAGCTTTCTTT. The chain is built from TRBV6-5 and TRBJ1-1; 9 bases are shared with TRBD1. With V trimmed by 5 bases and J by 10 bases, 5 bases remained unmatched. The CDR3 consists of 12 residues. CDR1 is MNHEY and CDR2 is SVGAGI in the germline V gene.

V is TRBV9 and J is TRBJ1-1; D call uncertain. Trimming removed 0 bases from V and 0 bases from J, with 18 bases in between. The CDR3 has 18 residues. Looked up from germline, CDR1 is SGDLS and CDR2 is YYNGEE. The CDR3 protein is CASSVVRIGEAMNTEAFF. The DNA for the CDR3 is TGTGCCAGCAGCGTAGTAAGGATCGGCGAGGCCATGAACACTGAAGCTTTCTTT. Based on the CDR3 plus reference TRBV9 and TRBJ1-1, the full variable domain is DSGVTQTPKHLITATGQRVTLRCSPRSGDLSVYWYQQSLDQGLQFLIQYYNGEERAKGNILERFSAQQFPDLHSELNLSSLELGDSALYFCASSVVRIGEAMNTEAFFGQGTRLTVV.

The rearrangement links TRBV13 to TRBJ1-2, with 10 bases fitting TRBD1. Unmatched junction bases numbered 11, after V lost 6 bases and J lost 4 bases. Germline CDR1 is PRHDT and CDR2 is FYEKMQ (reference sequence). CDR3 length: 16 residues. The CDR3 spells CASRTSGTGEAYGYTF. The CDR3 nucleotides are TGTGCCAGCAGAACTTCCGGGACAGGGGAGGCCTATGGCTACACCTTC.

The chain has TRBV18 and TRBJ1-1; TRBD1 matches at 8 bases. This CDR3 is built from 13 residues. CDR1 is KGHSH and CDR2 is LQKENI in the germline V gene. With V trimmed by 4 bases and J by 9 bases, 7 bases remained unmatched. CDR3 bases: TGTGCCAGCTCACTGGGGACAGGTGATAAAGCTTTCTTT. It codes for CASSLGTGDKAFF.

V usage is TRBV30 and J usage is TRBJ1-2; 8 bases map to TRBD1. There are 15 residues in the CDR3. Germline V gene sequence: CDR1 GTSNPN, CDR2 SVGIG (reference sequence). Trimming cost V 0 bases and J 6 bases; bases outside gene matches: 9. The CDR3 bases are TGTGCCTGGAGTGTTTTCGACAGGGGCACGGATGGCTACACCTTC. Protein: CAWSVFDRGTDGYTF.

The gene calls are TRBV11-2 and TRBJ2-7, with 13 nucleotides matching TRBD2. This CDR3 is 15 amino acids long. The trim removed 5 bases at V and 3 bases at J, leaving 4 bases unmatched. Germline V gives CDR1 SGHAT, CDR2 FQNNGV. CDR3 protein: CASSPRTSGSYEQYF. For the CDR3, the DNA is TGTGCCAGCAGCCCGCGGACTAGCGGGAGCTACGAGCAGTACTTC.

The V gene is TRBV7-8, the J gene TRBJ2-7; D possibly corresponds to TRBD1 (5 bases). Germline V lookup: CDR1 SGHVS, CDR2 FQNEAQ. The CDR3 loop spans 14 amino acids. Trimming shortened V by 6 bases and J by 2 bases, and 14 bases separated the two germline ends. DNA for the CDR3: TGTGCCAGCAGTTCTACAGGTGGGGCCTACGAGCAGTACTTC. Encoded protein: CASSSTGGAYEQYF.

V gene TRBV27 combines with J gene TRBJ2-7, with 11 bases lining up with TRBD1. Germline CDR1 MNHEY, CDR2 SMNVEV (reference sequence). The length of the CDR3 is 15 residues. With 3 bases clipped from V and 4 bases from J, the junction kept 5 bases outside the gene matches. The CDR3 nucleotides read TGTGCCAGCAGTTTTGGGACAGGGGGGTTTTACGAGCAGTACTTC. The encoded protein is CASSFGTGGFYEQYF.

This clone was detected only once. This chain links TRBV28 with TRBJ1-5; 7 bases align to TRBD1. The germline V gene encodes CDR1 MDHEN and CDR2 SYDVKM. V lost 6 bases and J lost 4; bases outside the gene matches: 9. CDR3 length: 15 residues. CDR3 amino acids: CASSLTGTDNQPQHF. In DNA, the CDR3 is TGTGCCAGCAGCCTTACCGGGACAGATAATCAGCCCCAGCATTTT.

The chain links TRBV14 to TRBJ2-5, with 7 positions matching TRBD1. Germline values: CDR1 SGHDN, CDR2 FVKESK. Trimming took 2 bases from V and 4 from J; bases not matched to a gene: 13. The CDR3 totals 17 residues. CDR3 nucleotide sequence: TGTGCCAGCAGCCAACACCTACGGACAGGTGTCCCAGAGACCCAGTACTTC. This translates into CASSQHLRTGVPETQYF.

The genes are TRBV5-1 and TRBJ2-1, with 10 nucleotides matching TRBD1. Germline values: CDR1 SGHRS, CDR2 YFSETQ. The CDR3 loop spans 15 amino acids. J gave up 6 bases and V 3 bases, and 6 bases lay outside the gene matches. The chain's CDR3 is CASSWTGGDTNEQFF. DNA of the CDR3: TGCGCCAGCAGCTGGACAGGGGGGGACACCAATGAGCAGTTCTTC.

The V call is TRBV27, the J call TRBJ1-1, with D maybe TRBD1 (6 bases). Germline-derived CDR1 and CDR2 are MNHEY and SMNVEV (reference sequence). The ends were cut back, 6 bases at V and 7 bases at J, with 21 bases in the middle. The CDR3 extends over 15 amino acids. CDR3 sequence: CASSLGGARGDEAFF. The CDR3 DNA follows: TGTGCCAGCAGCTTAGGGGGGGCTAGAGGCGATGAAGCTTTCTTT.

This chain joins TRBV18 and TRBJ1-1; 7 bases match TRBD1. V lost 6 bases, J lost 0 bases, and 10 bases stayed unmatched. Germline CDR1 is KGHSH and CDR2 is LQKENI. The length of the CDR3 is 16 residues. CDR3 protein: CASSLGTAIMNTEAFF. In DNA, the CDR3 is TGTGCCAGCTCCCTAGGGACAGCCATTATGAACACTGAAGCTTTCTTT.

This clone was counted between two and nine times. This rearrangement joins TRBV6-1 to TRBJ1-6, with no clear D. Germline CDR1 is MNHNS and CDR2 is SASEGT. Trimming cost V 2 bases and J 10 bases, with 12 bases left between them. The CDR3 totals 14 residues. The CDR3 sequence is CASSEHEGNSPLHF. DNA for the CDR3: TGTGCCAGCAGTGAACATGAGGGAAACTCACCCCTCCACTTT.

The sample holds a few counts of this clone. The chain has TRBV5-1 and TRBJ2-3; no firm D call. The CDR3 runs 13 residues. V gave up 6 bases and J gave up 9 bases, with 17 bases separating them. The germline gives CDR1 SGHRS, CDR2 YFSETQ. For the CDR3, the DNA is TGCGCCAGCAACCCTGGCGGTTACCCGACGCAGTATTTT. Its translation is CASNPGGYPTQYF.

The chain recombines TRBV5-1 with TRBJ1-5, with 11 nucleotides matching TRBD1. Trimming at V came to 4 bases and at J to 5 bases, leaving 5 bases not matched to a gene. CDR1 SGHRS and CDR2 YFSETQ come from the germline V gene. This CDR3 comprises 15 residues. In DNA, the CDR3 is TGCGCCAGCAGCGAACGGACAGGGGGCGATCAGCCCCAGCATTTT. Its protein product is CASSERTGGDQPQHF.